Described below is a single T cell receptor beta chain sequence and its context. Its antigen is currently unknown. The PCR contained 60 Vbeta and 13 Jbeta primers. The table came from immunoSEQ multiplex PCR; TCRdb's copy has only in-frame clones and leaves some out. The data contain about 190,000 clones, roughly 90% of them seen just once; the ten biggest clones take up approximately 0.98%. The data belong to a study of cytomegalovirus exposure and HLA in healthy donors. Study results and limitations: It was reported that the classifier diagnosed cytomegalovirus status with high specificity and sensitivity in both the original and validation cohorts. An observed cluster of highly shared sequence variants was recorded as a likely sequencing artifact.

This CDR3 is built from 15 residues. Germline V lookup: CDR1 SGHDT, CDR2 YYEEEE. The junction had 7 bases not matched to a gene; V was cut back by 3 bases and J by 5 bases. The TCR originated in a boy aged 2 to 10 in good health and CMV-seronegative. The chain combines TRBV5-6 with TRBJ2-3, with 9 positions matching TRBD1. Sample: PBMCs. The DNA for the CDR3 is TGTGCCAGCAGCTCCCCGACAGGGGGGAGAGATACGCAGTATTTT. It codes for CASSSPTGGRDTQYF.